This is a list of T cell receptor beta chains from one sample in a study of tumor and adjacent non-tumor tissue in lung cancer. TCRdb itself ran the multiplex PCR reads through MiXCR, one entry per CDR3 protein. This table holds around 79,000 distinct CDR3 sequences, around 77% found once. The sample was lung tumor tissue. The source is a woman in her thirties or forties with non-small cell lung cancer. CDR3s include the opening cysteine and the closing phenylalanine or tryptophan. A D gene is named only where the DNA matches it firmly. Size tells how often a clone was seen (once, few, many) or the class of an expanded clone, and some rows leave it out.

j_gene: TRBJ2-5
abundance: many
v_gene: TRBV5-1
d_gene: .
CDR3nt: TGCGCCAGCAGCTTGTTAGGGGCGGGTGAGACCCAGTACTTC
CDR3aa: CASSLLGAGETQYF

j_gene: TRBJ2-1
abundance: .
v_gene: TRBV11-2
d_gene: .
CDR3nt: TGTGCCAGCAGCACAGGACTTGACAATGAGCAATTCTTC
CDR3aa: CASSTGLDNEQFF

j_gene: TRBJ1-1
abundance: .
v_gene: TRBV11-2
d_gene: .
CDR3nt: TGTGCCAGCAGCTTACTCTCGGGGGGAGGCACTGAAGCTTTCTTT
CDR3aa: CASSLLSGGGTEAFF

j_gene: TRBJ2-5
abundance: .
v_gene: TRBV11-2
d_gene: .
CDR3nt: TGTGCCAGCAGCTTAGTTGGGCGGAGGGTCCAAGATGCTCAGTACTTC
CDR3aa: CASSLVGRRVQDAQYF

j_gene: TRBJ1-6
abundance: many
v_gene: TRBV7-9
d_gene: .
CDR3nt: TGTGCCAGCAGCGCTCCGATCGATTCACCCCTCCACTTT
CDR3aa: CASSAPIDSPLHF

j_gene: TRBJ2-3
abundance: .
v_gene: TRBV29-1
d_gene: TRBD2
CDR3nt: TGCAGCGTTGAAACTGGGACTAGCGGGCTTCGTTCGCAGTATTTT
CDR3aa: CSVETGTSGLRSQYF

j_gene: TRBJ2-4
abundance: .
v_gene: TRBV7-9
d_gene: .
CDR3nt: TGTGCCAGGAGCCCGACCAGTGGGACCAAAAACATTCAGTACTTC
CDR3aa: CARSPTSGTKNIQYF

j_gene: TRBJ2-6
abundance: .
v_gene: TRBV30
d_gene: TRBD1
CDR3nt: TGTGCCTGGAGGACAGGGGGCGCGGGCTCCGGGACCAACGTCCTGACTTTC
CDR3aa: CAWRTGGAGSGTNVLTF

j_gene: TRBJ2-5
abundance: .
v_gene: TRBV10-3
d_gene: .
CDR3nt: TGTGCCATCAGTGAATCGAGGGAGATCCAGTACTTC
CDR3aa: CAISESREIQYF

j_gene: TRBJ2-3
abundance: .
v_gene: TRBV28
d_gene: .
CDR3nt: TGTGCCAGCACTACCCAGGGTTATACAGATACGCAGTATTTT
CDR3aa: CASTTQGYTDTQYF

j_gene: TRBJ2-3
abundance: many
v_gene: TRBV15
d_gene: .
CDR3nt: TGTGCCACCAGCAGAGTCCGCAGGGGTGGTACAGATACGCAGTATTTT
CDR3aa: CATSRVRRGGTDTQYF

j_gene: TRBJ2-7
abundance: .
v_gene: TRBV6-2/TRBV6-3
d_gene: .
CDR3nt: TGTACCAGCAGAGTTACCGGATCTCTGGAGGAGCAGTACTTC
CDR3aa: CTSRVTGSLEEQYF

j_gene: TRBJ1-5
abundance: once
v_gene: TRBV6-5
d_gene: TRBD1
CDR3nt: TGTGCCAGTAGCCCTAGGACAGGGGCGGATCAGCTCCAGCATTTT
CDR3aa: CASSPRTGADQLQHF

j_gene: TRBJ1-1
abundance: many
v_gene: TRBV6-6
d_gene: .
CDR3nt: TGTGCCAGCAGTTACGGGATCGTAGGGATCAACACTGAAGCTTTCTTT
CDR3aa: CASSYGIVGINTEAFF

j_gene: TRBJ1-5
abundance: .
v_gene: TRBV6-6
d_gene: TRBD1
CDR3nt: TGTGCCAGGAGCGACCTGGGACAGCTTAGCAATCAGCCCCAGCATTTT
CDR3aa: CARSDLGQLSNQPQHF

j_gene: TRBJ2-7
abundance: .
v_gene: TRBV11-2
d_gene: .
CDR3nt: TGTACCAGCAGCCCCCTCGGTGGGCAGGGATGCTACGAGCAGTACTTC
CDR3aa: CTSSPLGGQGCYEQYF

j_gene: TRBJ2-5
abundance: .
v_gene: TRBV4-1
d_gene: .
CDR3nt: TGCGCCAGCAGTCCACTGCTCGTGAGGGTCAGGGATCAAGAGACCCAGTATTTC
CDR3aa: CASSPLLVRVRDQETQYF